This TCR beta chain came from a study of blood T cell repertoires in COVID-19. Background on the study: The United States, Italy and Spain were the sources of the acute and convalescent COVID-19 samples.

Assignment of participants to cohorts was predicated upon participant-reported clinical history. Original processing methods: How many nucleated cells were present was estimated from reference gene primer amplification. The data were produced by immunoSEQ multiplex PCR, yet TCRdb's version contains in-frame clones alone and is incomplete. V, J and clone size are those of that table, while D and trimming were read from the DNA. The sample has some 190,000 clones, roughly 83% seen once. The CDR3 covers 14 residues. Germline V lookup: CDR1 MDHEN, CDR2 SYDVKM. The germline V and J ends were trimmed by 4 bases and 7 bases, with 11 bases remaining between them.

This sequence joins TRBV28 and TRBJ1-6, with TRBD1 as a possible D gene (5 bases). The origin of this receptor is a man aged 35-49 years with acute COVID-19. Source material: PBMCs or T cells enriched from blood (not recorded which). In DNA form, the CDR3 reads TGTGCCAGCAGTTCGTCAGGACACAATTCACCCCTCCACTTT. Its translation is CASSSSGHNSPLHF.